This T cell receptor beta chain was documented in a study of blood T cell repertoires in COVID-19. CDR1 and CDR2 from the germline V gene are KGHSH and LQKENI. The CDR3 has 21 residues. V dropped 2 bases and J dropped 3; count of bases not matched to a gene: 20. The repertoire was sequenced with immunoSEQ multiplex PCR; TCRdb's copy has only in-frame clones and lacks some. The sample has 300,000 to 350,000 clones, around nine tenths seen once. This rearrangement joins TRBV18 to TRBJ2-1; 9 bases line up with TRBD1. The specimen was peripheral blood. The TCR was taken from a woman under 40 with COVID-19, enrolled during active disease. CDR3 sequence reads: CASSPLWGQGGSSSVYNEQFF. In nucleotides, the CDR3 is TGTGCCAGCTCACCATTATGGGGACAGGGCGGGAGCTCCTCGGTCTACAATGAGCAGTTCTTC. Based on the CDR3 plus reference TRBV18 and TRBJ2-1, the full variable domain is NAGVMQNPRHLVRRRGQEARLRCSPMKGHSHVYWYRQLPEEGLKFMVYLQKENIIDESGMPKERFSAEFPKEGPSILRIQQVVRGDSAAYFCASSPLWGQGGSSSVYNEQFFGPGTRLTVL.